This T cell receptor beta chain was recovered during a study of T cell responses to AZD1222 COVID-19 vaccine. Study conclusions and caveats: Donors skewed white British and female; clonal diversity was possibly underestimated.

Data came from immunoSEQ multiplex PCR; TCRdb stores just in-frame clones and leaves some out. The sample contains around 120,000 clones, 89% of which appear only once. V shed 5 bases, J shed 4 bases, and the junction held 2 bases outside the gene matches. The CDR3 totals 13 residues. Germline CDR1 MNHNY, CDR2 SVGAGI (reference sequence). On this clone itself: Its specificity is unknown.

The chain uses TRBV6-6 and TRBJ1-1, with TRBD1 matching over 9 bases. The receptor was isolated from an adult in good health. This specimen was peripheral blood, taken on day 0 of AZD1222 vaccination. CDR3 residues: CASSRDRATEAFF. CDR3 DNA: TGTGCCAGCAGTAGGGACAGGGCCACTGAAGCTTTCTTT.